This record looks at one T cell receptor beta chain sequence and its context. The sample is drawn from a study of T cell clusters in autoimmune cytopenias. This CDR3 comprises 15 residues. Looked up from germline, CDR1 is KGHDR and CDR2 is SFDVKD. TRB was amplified from approximately 230 ng of peripheral blood genomic DNA per sample. TRB rearrangements were amplified by touch-down multiplex PCR with mixed TRB-A/B primers. TCRdb processed the multiplex PCR reads again and assigns one entry to each CDR3 protein, with no DNA. The sample has under 13,000 distinct CDR3 sequences; the top ten hold around 31%. These sequences were also reported in another study, on T cell repertoires in aging, cancer and after chemotherapy. That study adds: Healthy donor repertoires were recorded over several months to years and showed clear clonal overlap. Age-matched healthy donors had significantly more diverse, less clonal blood TCR repertoires than untreated cancer patients.

The sequence came from a human donor in good health. The gene calls are TRBV24-1 and TRBJ2-5; TCRdb's D gene call, TRBD1, goes unchecked for lack of DNA. The sequenced sample consisted of peripheral blood. CDR3 residues: CATSDIGTLGETQYF.